The sequence of this T cell receptor beta chain was determined in a study of T-cell reconstitution after alpha-beta-depleted transplantation in children. For TCRbeta, the library was prepared with unique molecular identifiers. MiXCR was run by TCRdb on the PCR reads, yielding one entry per CDR3 protein. Of some 550,000 distinct CDR3 sequences in the sample, 15% to 20% are singletons; the top ten hold roughly 3.3%. This TCR was recovered from a human donor who donated a stem cell graft to a child with acute lymphoblastic leukemia. The sample in question was PBMCs from the stem cell graft donor, obtained from the stem cell graft.

CDR3 protein: CASSSDGTSTDTQYF. The CDR3 DNA follows: TGCGCCAGCAGCTCGGACGGGACTAGCACAGATACGCAGTATTTT. The J gene is TRBJ2-3, the V gene TRBV5-1; D is perhaps TRBD2 (6 bases). CDR3 length: 15 residues. V lost 3 bases, J lost 0 bases, and 11 bases lay in between. Germline V CDR1 and CDR2: SGHRS, YFSETQ.